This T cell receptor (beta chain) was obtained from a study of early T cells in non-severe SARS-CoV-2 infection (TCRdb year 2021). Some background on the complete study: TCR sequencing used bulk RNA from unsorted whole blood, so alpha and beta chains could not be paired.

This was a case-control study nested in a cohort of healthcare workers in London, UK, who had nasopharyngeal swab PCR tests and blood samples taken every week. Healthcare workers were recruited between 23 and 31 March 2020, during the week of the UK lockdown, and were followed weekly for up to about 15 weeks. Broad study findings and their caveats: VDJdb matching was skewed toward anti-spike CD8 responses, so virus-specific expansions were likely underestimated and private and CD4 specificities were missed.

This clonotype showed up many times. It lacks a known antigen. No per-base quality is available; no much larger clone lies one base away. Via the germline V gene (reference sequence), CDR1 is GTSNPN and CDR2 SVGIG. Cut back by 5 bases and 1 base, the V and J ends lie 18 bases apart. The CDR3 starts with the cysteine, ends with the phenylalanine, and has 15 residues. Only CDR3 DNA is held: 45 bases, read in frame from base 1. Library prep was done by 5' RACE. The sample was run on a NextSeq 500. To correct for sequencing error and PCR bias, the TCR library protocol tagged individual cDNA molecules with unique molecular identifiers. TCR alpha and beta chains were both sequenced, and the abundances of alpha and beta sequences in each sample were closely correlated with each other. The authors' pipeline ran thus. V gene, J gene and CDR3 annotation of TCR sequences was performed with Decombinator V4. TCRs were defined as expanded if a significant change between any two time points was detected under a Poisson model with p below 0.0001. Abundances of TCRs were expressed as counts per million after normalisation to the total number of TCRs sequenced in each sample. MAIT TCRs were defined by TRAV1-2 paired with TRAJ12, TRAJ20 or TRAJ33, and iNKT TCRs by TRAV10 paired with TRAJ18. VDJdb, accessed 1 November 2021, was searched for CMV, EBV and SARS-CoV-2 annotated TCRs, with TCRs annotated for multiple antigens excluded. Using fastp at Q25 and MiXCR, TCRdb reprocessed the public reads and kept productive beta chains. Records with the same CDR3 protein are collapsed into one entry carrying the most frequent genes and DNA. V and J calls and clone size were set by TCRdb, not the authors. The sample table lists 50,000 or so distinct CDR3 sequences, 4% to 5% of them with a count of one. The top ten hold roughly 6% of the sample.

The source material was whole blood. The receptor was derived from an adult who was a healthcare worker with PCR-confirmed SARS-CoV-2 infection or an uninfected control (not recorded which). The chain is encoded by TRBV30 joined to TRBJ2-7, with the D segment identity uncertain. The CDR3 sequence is CAWSKLVRYSYEQYF. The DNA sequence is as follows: TGTGCCTGGTCAAAACTCGTCAGGTATTCCTACGAGCAGTACTTC.